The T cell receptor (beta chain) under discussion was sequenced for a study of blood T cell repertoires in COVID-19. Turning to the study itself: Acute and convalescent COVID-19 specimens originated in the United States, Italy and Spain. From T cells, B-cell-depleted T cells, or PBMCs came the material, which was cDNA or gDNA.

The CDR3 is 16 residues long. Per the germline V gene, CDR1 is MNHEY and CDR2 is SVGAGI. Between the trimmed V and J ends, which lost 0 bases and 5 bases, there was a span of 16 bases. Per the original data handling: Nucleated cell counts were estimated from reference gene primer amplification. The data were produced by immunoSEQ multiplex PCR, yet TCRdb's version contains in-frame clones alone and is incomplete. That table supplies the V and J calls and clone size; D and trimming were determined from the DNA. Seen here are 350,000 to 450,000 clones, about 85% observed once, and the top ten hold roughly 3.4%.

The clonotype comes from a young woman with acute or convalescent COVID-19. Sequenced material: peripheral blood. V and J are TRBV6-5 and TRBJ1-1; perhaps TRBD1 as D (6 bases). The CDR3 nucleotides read TGTGCCAGCAGTTACTCTGGGGGCCGGTGGGGGACTGAAGCTTTCTTT. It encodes CASSYSGGRWGTEAFF.